This note documents a single T cell receptor beta chain sequence. Its antigen is still unknown. The T cells that were sequenced for TCR beta were CD8+ and CD4+ cells from blood. TEMRA cells were FACS-enriched, while CD8+ and CD4+ T cells were negatively isolated. The data stem from a study of CD8 T cells in Susac syndrome. Random hexamers were used to reverse transcribe about 0.45 to 1 ug of RNA. immunoSEQ multiplex PCR amplified TCR beta CDR3 across 54 Vbeta, 13 Jbeta. TCRdb fed the immunoSEQ multiplex PCR reads into MiXCR, producing one record per CDR3 protein. In the table there are a few hundred thousand distinct CDR3 sequences, 95% of which are singletons. Study outcomes and limitations: As acknowledged by the study, its TCR sequencing and HLA analysis included a relatively small number of individuals.

This CDR3 has 15 residues. CDR1 SGHVS and CDR2 FQNEAQ come from the germline V gene. The V and J ends lost 3 bases and 5 bases, in that order; junction bases with no gene match: 7. Sequencing input: CD4+ T cells from PBMCs. This receptor was identified in a human donor with multiple sclerosis. V is TRBV7-8 and J is TRBJ1-1; 9 nucleotides align to TRBD1. CDR3 loop: CASSFTGGAGTEAFF. Here the CDR3 DNA reads TGTGCCAGCAGCTTTACAGGGGGCGCCGGAACTGAAGCTTTCTTT.